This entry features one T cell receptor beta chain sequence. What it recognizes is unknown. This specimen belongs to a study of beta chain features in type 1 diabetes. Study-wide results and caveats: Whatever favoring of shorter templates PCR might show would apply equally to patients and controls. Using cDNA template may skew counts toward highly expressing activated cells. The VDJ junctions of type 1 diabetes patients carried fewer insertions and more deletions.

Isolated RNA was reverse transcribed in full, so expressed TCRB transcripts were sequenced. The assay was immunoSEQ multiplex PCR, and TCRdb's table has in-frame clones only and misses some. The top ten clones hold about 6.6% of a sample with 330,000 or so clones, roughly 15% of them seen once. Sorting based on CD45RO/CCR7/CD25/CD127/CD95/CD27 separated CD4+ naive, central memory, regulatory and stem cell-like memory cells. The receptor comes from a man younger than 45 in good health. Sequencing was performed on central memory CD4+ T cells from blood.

DNA for the CDR3: TGTGCCAGCAGTGACAGGAAGAACACTGAAGCTTTCTTT. Amino acid sequence: CASSDRKNTEAFF. The J gene is TRBJ1-1, the V gene TRBV27; possibly TRBD1 for D (6 bases). CDR3 size: 13 residues. V lost 5 bases and J lost 1, with 8 bases in between. The germline CDR1 and CDR2 sequences are MNHEY and SMNVEV (reference sequence).